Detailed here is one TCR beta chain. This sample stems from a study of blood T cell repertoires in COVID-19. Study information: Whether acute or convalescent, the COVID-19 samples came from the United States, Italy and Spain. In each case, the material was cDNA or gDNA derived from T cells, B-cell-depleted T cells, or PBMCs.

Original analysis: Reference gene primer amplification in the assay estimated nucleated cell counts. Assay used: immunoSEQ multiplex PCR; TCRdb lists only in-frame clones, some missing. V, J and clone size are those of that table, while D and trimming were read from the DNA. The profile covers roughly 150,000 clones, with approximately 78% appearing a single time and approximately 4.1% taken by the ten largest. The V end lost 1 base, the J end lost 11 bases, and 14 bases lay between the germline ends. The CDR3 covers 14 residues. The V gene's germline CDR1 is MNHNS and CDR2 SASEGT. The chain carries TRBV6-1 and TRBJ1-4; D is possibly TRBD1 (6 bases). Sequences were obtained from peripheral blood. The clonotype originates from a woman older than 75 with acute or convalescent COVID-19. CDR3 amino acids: CASSEEAGRGKLFF. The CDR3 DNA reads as TGTGCCAGCAGTGAAGAGGCAGGGAGGGGGAAACTGTTTTTT.